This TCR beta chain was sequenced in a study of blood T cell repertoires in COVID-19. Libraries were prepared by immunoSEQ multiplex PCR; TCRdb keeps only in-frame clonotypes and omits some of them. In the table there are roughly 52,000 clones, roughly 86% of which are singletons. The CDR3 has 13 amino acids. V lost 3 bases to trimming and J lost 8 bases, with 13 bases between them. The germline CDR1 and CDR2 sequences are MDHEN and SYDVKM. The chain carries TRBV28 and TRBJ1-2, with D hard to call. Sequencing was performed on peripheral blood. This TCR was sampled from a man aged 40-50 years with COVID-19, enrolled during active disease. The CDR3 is CASSFEGVRGYTF. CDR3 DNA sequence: TGTGCCAGCAGTTTCGAGGGCGTTCGGGGCTACACCTTC.